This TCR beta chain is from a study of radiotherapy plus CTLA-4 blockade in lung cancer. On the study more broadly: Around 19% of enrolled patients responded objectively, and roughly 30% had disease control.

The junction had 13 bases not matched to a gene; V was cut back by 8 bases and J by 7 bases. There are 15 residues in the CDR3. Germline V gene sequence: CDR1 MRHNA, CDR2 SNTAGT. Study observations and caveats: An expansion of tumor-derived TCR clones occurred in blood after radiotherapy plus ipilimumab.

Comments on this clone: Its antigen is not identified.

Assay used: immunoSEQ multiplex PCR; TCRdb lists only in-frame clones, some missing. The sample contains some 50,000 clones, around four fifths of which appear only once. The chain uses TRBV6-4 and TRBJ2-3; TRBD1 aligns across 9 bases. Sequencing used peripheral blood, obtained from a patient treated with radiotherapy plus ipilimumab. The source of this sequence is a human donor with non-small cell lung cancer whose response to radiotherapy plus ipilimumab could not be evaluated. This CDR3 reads CASATGTGSFYTQYF. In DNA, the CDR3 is TGTGCCAGCGCCACCGGGACAGGGAGTTTCTATACGCAGTATTTT.